This paragraph covers one TCR beta chain sequence. This entry is derived from a study of CD8 T cells in Susac syndrome. The CDR3 has 15 amino acids. J lost 2 bases, V lost 3 bases, and 6 bases had no gene match. Per germline, CDR1 SGHDN and CDR2 FVKESK. The RNA, roughly 0.45 to 1 ug, was put through reverse transcription using random hexamers. Multiplex immunoSEQ PCR targeted 54 Vbeta and 13 Jbeta TCR beta segments. TCRdb reanalysed the immunoSEQ multiplex PCR reads using MiXCR and keeps one entry per CDR3 protein. This table has roughly 130,000 distinct CDR3 sequences, roughly 95% appearing once. This clonotype was obtained from a human donor with Susac syndrome. This chain joins TRBV14 and TRBJ2-7, with TRBD1 matching 8 bases. The specimen was CD4+ T cells from PBMCs. The DNA of the CDR3 is TGTGCCAGCAGCCAGGGGGACAGGCGGACCTACGAGCAGTACTTC. Protein product: CASSQGDRRTYEQYF.